These T cell receptor beta chains were read from a single sample in a study of T cell repertoires in cytomegalovirus infection. TCRdb ran MiXCR on the reads and lists one entry per CDR3 protein. Of 150,000 to 200,000 distinct CDR3 sequences listed, roughly 19% are singletons. Sequences were obtained from PBMCs. The receptors were gathered from a human donor in good health (CMV status not recorded). Some clones in this sample may be carry-over from other donors' samples. Each CDR3 is given with its conserved first and last residue. Each record gives: CDR3 length, clone size, D gene, J gene, V gene, CDR3 DNA, CDR3 protein. The D gene is left open where the match is weak. Expanded clones are given a class, and other clones once, few, many or no size at all.

cdr3_length: 15; clone_size: -; d_call: TRBD1; j_call: TRBJ1-2; v_call: TRBV19; cdr3_nt: TGTGCCAGTAGTATCGGGACGACAGGGAAATATGGCTACACCTTC; cdr3_aa: CASSIGTTGKYGYTF
cdr3_length: 16; clone_size: -; d_call: -; j_call: TRBJ1-2; v_call: TRBV5-5; cdr3_nt: TGTGCCAGCAGCTTGTTCCGGGACTCGCAAAACTATGGCTACACCTTC; cdr3_aa: CASSLFRDSQNYGYTF
cdr3_length: 15; clone_size: few; d_call: TRBD1; j_call: TRBJ1-1; v_call: TRBV7-4; cdr3_nt: TGTGCCAGCAGCCGTGGACAGGGGGCCCAGCAGGGAGCTTTCTTT; cdr3_aa: CASSRGQGAQQGAFF
cdr3_length: 14; clone_size: -; d_call: TRBD2; j_call: TRBJ2-7; v_call: TRBV6-1; cdr3_nt: TGTGTCAGCAGTCAGAGCGGGAGCCCCTACGAGCAGTACTTC; cdr3_aa: CVSSQSGSPYEQYF
cdr3_length: 12; clone_size: many; d_call: -; j_call: TRBJ1-2; v_call: TRBV28; cdr3_nt: TGTGCCAGCAGTTTAAACAGCTATGGCTACACCTTC; cdr3_aa: CASSLNSYGYTF
cdr3_length: 11; clone_size: many; d_call: -; j_call: TRBJ2-7; v_call: TRBV7-9; cdr3_nt: TGTGCCAGCAGCGTCGCCTACGAGCAGTACTTC; cdr3_aa: CASSVAYEQYF
cdr3_length: 15; clone_size: few; d_call: TRBD1; j_call: TRBJ2-5; v_call: TRBV14; cdr3_nt: TGTGCCAGCAGCCTCCGGACAGGGGGCTTGGAGACCCAGTACTTC; cdr3_aa: CASSLRTGGLETQYF
cdr3_length: 14; clone_size: once; d_call: -; j_call: TRBJ1-5; v_call: TRBV6-2/TRBV6-3; cdr3_nt: TGTGCCAGCAGCCCCGACATCTACAATCAGCCCCAGCATTTT; cdr3_aa: CASSPDIYNQPQHF
cdr3_length: 18; clone_size: few; d_call: -; j_call: TRBJ1-2; v_call: TRBV7-8; cdr3_nt: TGTGCCAGCAGCTCAGACGGTATCGTAAAGTCCGGAGCTAGTGGCTACACCTTC; cdr3_aa: CASSSDGIVKSGASGYTF
cdr3_length: 18; clone_size: -; d_call: TRBD2; j_call: TRBJ2-7; v_call: TRBV6-1; cdr3_nt: TGTGCCAGCAGCCAGGCCTCGGGACTAGCGGGGGCCCCCTACGAGCAGTACTTC; cdr3_aa: CASSQASGLAGAPYEQYF
cdr3_length: 12; clone_size: many; d_call: -; j_call: TRBJ1-1; v_call: TRBV12-3/TRBV12-4; cdr3_nt: TGTGCCAGCAGTTTTCCGGCCACTGAAGCTTTCTTT; cdr3_aa: CASSFPATEAFF
cdr3_length: 13; clone_size: many; d_call: -; j_call: TRBJ2-3; v_call: TRBV7-2; cdr3_nt: TGTGCCAGCAGCTCGTCCTCGGGAAATACGCAGTATTTT; cdr3_aa: CASSSSSGNTQYF
cdr3_length: 16; clone_size: -; d_call: TRBD1; j_call: TRBJ2-2; v_call: TRBV5-4; cdr3_nt: TGTGCCAGCAGCTTGGGGGGACAGGGGGGGACCGGGGAGCTGTTTTTT; cdr3_aa: CASSLGGQGGTGELFF
cdr3_length: 16; clone_size: -; d_call: -; j_call: TRBJ2-1; v_call: TRBV6-5; cdr3_nt: TGTGCCAGCAGGTGGACCGGGAATAGCGGATTCAATGAGCAGTTCTTC; cdr3_aa: CASRWTGNSGFNEQFF
cdr3_length: 14; clone_size: -; d_call: -; j_call: TRBJ2-5; v_call: TRBV20-1; cdr3_nt: TGCAGTGCTAGGGGGGCCAGCGGGAAAGAGACCCAGTACTTC; cdr3_aa: CSARGASGKETQYF
cdr3_length: 18; clone_size: -; d_call: -; j_call: TRBJ2-3; v_call: TRBV6-1; cdr3_nt: TGTGCCAGCAGTGAATCAGGGCGGGGCGGAGAGGGCACAGATACGCAGTATTTT; cdr3_aa: CASSESGRGGEGTDTQYF
cdr3_length: 15; clone_size: -; d_call: -; j_call: TRBJ2-5; v_call: TRBV5-6; cdr3_nt: TGTGCCAGCAGCTCCGTTTTGGGGATCCAAGAGACCCATTACTTC; cdr3_aa: CASSSVLGIQETHYF
cdr3_length: 13; clone_size: few; d_call: -; j_call: TRBJ1-2; v_call: TRBV28; cdr3_nt: TGTGCCAGCAGTCCGGGCAGCTACTATGGCTACACCTTC; cdr3_aa: CASSPGSYYGYTF
cdr3_length: 16; clone_size: -; d_call: TRBD1; j_call: TRBJ1-5; v_call: TRBV6-6; cdr3_nt: TGTGCCAGCAGTTACGGCGGGACAGCTAGCAATCAGCCCCAGCATTTT; cdr3_aa: CASSYGGTASNQPQHF
cdr3_length: 16; clone_size: -; d_call: TRBD2; j_call: TRBJ2-1; v_call: TRBV9; cdr3_nt: TGTGCCAGCAGCTACACACCCGGGAGGGCTAACAATGAGCAGTTCTTC; cdr3_aa: CASSYTPGRANNEQFF
cdr3_length: 13; clone_size: -; d_call: -; j_call: TRBJ2-7; v_call: TRBV3-1; cdr3_nt: TGTGCCAGCAGCCAAGATGGAGGGTACGAGCAGTACTTC; cdr3_aa: CASSQDGGYEQYF
cdr3_length: 18; clone_size: -; d_call: TRBD2; j_call: TRBJ2-2; v_call: TRBV19; cdr3_nt: TGTGCCAGTACGGCGAGGGGACTAGCGGGGGCGAACACCGGGGAGCTGTTTTTT; cdr3_aa: CASTARGLAGANTGELFF
cdr3_length: 12; clone_size: -; d_call: -; j_call: TRBJ2-7; v_call: TRBV20-1; cdr3_nt: TGCAGTGCTAGACAGGACAGTTACGAGCAGTACTTC; cdr3_aa: CSARQDSYEQYF
cdr3_length: 14; clone_size: few; d_call: -; j_call: TRBJ1-5; v_call: TRBV7-8; cdr3_nt: TGTGCCAGCAGCCCAGACAGCAACAATCAGCCCCAGCATTTT; cdr3_aa: CASSPDSNNQPQHF
cdr3_length: 13; clone_size: -; d_call: -; j_call: TRBJ1-1; v_call: TRBV15; cdr3_nt: TGTGCCACCAGCAGATTTGGGGACACTGAAGCTTTCTTT; cdr3_aa: CATSRFGDTEAFF
cdr3_length: 18; clone_size: many; d_call: TRBD1; j_call: TRBJ2-2; v_call: TRBV7-2; cdr3_nt: TGTGCCAGCAGCTTCAAGTCGGGGACAGGGCCGAACACCGGGGAGCTGTTTTTT; cdr3_aa: CASSFKSGTGPNTGELFF
cdr3_length: 16; clone_size: few; d_call: TRBD1; j_call: TRBJ2-7; v_call: TRBV4-3; cdr3_nt: TGCGCCAGCAGCCAAGCAACCGGGACAGGGGGCTACGAGCAGTACTTC; cdr3_aa: CASSQATGTGGYEQYF
cdr3_length: 14; clone_size: few; d_call: TRBD1; j_call: TRBJ1-2; v_call: TRBV5-5; cdr3_nt: TGTGCCAGCAGTTCGGGACAGGGGCGGTATGGCTACACCTTC; cdr3_aa: CASSSGQGRYGYTF
cdr3_length: 13; clone_size: -; d_call: -; j_call: TRBJ1-1; v_call: TRBV20-1; cdr3_nt: TGCAGTGCTAGACCTCCCGTGAACACTGAAGCTTTCTTT; cdr3_aa: CSARPPVNTEAFF
cdr3_length: 12; clone_size: -; d_call: -; j_call: TRBJ1-1; v_call: TRBV5-1; cdr3_nt: TGCGCCAGCAGCTTATTCGGGGGCGAAGCTTTCTTT; cdr3_aa: CASSLFGGEAFF
cdr3_length: 15; clone_size: few; d_call: TRBD2; j_call: TRBJ2-1; v_call: TRBV18; cdr3_nt: TGTGCCAGCTCATTAGCGGGAGGGCCCGGGAATGAGCAGTTCTTC; cdr3_aa: CASSLAGGPGNEQFF
cdr3_length: 13; clone_size: many; d_call: -; j_call: TRBJ1-1; v_call: TRBV7-2; cdr3_nt: TGTGCCAGCAGCTTGTTGCGGTACACTGAAGCTTTCTTT; cdr3_aa: CASSLLRYTEAFF
cdr3_length: 14; clone_size: many; d_call: -; j_call: TRBJ2-3; v_call: TRBV6-5; cdr3_nt: TGTGCCAGCAGCAGGGCATCTAGCACAGATACGCAGTATTTT; cdr3_aa: CASSRASSTDTQYF
cdr3_length: 15; clone_size: few; d_call: -; j_call: TRBJ2-2; v_call: TRBV20-1; cdr3_nt: TGCAGTGCTAGAGATCCCGCAGGGCCCCCCGGGGAGCTGTTTTTT; cdr3_aa: CSARDPAGPPGELFF
cdr3_length: 14; clone_size: -; d_call: -; j_call: TRBJ1-5; v_call: TRBV28; cdr3_nt: TGTGCCAGCAGTTTAGGGAGCACCAATCAGCCCCAGCATTTT; cdr3_aa: CASSLGSTNQPQHF
cdr3_length: 14; clone_size: many; d_call: -; j_call: TRBJ2-1; v_call: TRBV7-2; cdr3_nt: TGTGCCAGCAGCTTAGATAGCGACTACAATGAGCAGTTCTTC; cdr3_aa: CASSLDSDYNEQFF
cdr3_length: 15; clone_size: many; d_call: TRBD2; j_call: TRBJ2-5; v_call: TRBV7-3; cdr3_nt: TGTGCCAGCAGCTTAGGTCTAGCGGGAGTTGAGACCCAGTACTTC; cdr3_aa: CASSLGLAGVETQYF
cdr3_length: 13; clone_size: few; d_call: -; j_call: TRBJ1-2; v_call: TRBV5-1; cdr3_nt: TGCGCCAGCAGCTTGAACGGATTTTATGGCTACACCTTC; cdr3_aa: CASSLNGFYGYTF
cdr3_length: 13; clone_size: -; d_call: -; j_call: TRBJ2-7; v_call: TRBV4-2; cdr3_nt: TGTGCCAGCAGCCAAGATCCCAGGAACGAGCAGTACTTC; cdr3_aa: CASSQDPRNEQYF